This T cell receptor (beta chain) derives from a study of identifying expanded T cells in peripheral blood. Study observations and caveats: Over approximately two and four weeks, about 17 and 20 clones changed, versus more than 1 between replicates. Clone count variance between roughly two-week samples rose with total template count.

About this clone: The antigen is not known.

Here immunoSEQ multiplex PCR was the method, and the copy in TCRdb shows in-frame clones only, minus some. The sample has 100,000 or so clones; roughly nine tenths are singletons. V dropped 2 bases and J dropped 1 base, with 12 bases sitting between them. The germline gives CDR1 SGHNT, CDR2 YYREEE (reference sequence). The CDR3 is 15 amino acids. Healthy donors had no documented immune events, such as infections, while sampled. The source is a person between 18 and 75 years old in good health. J is TRBJ1-1 and V is TRBV5-4; D is unclear. Input material: blood. The CDR3 DNA is TGTGCCAGCAGCTTAGGAGGAAGTCAGAACACTGAAGCTTTCTTT. It translates to CASSLGGSQNTEAFF.